This T cell receptor (beta chain) was retrieved from a study of blood T cell repertoires in COVID-19. Study background: Specimens from acute and convalescent COVID-19 originated in the United States, Italy and Spain.

Methods used by the authors: Scientists estimated how many nucleated cells there were by amplifying reference gene primers. Assay: immunoSEQ multiplex PCR; the TCRdb copy retains only in-frame clones and omits some. V, J and clone size reflect that table, while D and trimming were determined from the DNA. The table shows about 230,000 clones, with over 65% occurring only once. Unmatched junction bases numbered 7, after V lost 4 bases and J lost 1 base. The CDR3 has 15 amino acids. Germline assignment: CDR1 SGHNT and CDR2 YYREEE (reference sequence). The receptor comes from a woman between 70 and 85 years old with active or convalescent COVID-19. The source material was peripheral blood. The rearrangement links TRBV5-4 to TRBJ2-7; 8 bases map to TRBD1. As DNA, the CDR3 is TGTGCCAGCAGCCGATCAGGGGGCGATTCCTACGAGCAGTACTTC. Encoded protein: CASSRSGGDSYEQYF.